These T cell receptor beta chains were read from a single sample in a study of PD-L1 blockade in urothelial cancer. The table came from immunoSEQ multiplex PCR; TCRdb's copy has only in-frame clones and leaves some out. The sample lists approximately 35,000 clones; around 34% were seen once. The specimen comprised tumor tissue, sampled before atezolizumab (anti-PD-L1) treatment. These receptor sequences come from a man aged 60-69 years with urothelial cancer. Each CDR3 is given with its conserved first and last residue. Each record gives: CDR3 protein, CDR3 DNA, D gene, J gene, V gene, clone size. A D gene is named only where the DNA matches it firmly. Rows give clone size only sometimes, using once, few, many, or a class for an expanded clone.

CASSSTDRGTTGELFF	TGTGCCAGCAGCTCCACGGACAGGGGAACCACCGGGGAGCTGTTTTTT	TRBD1	TRBJ2-2	TRBV11-3	-
CASSSETPRTASLTGELFF	TGTGCCAGCAGTTCCGAGACACCCCGAACGGCCAGCCTCACCGGGGAGCTGTTTTTT	-	TRBJ2-2	TRBV6-8	-
CASSGLRDYEQYF	TGCGCCAGCAGTGGCTTGCGGGACTACGAGCAGTACTTC	-	TRBJ2-7	TRBV10-2	few
CASSDSISPSVLANYGYTF	TGTGCCAGCAGTGACTCGATAAGCCCGTCCGTGTTAGCTAACTATGGCTACACCTTC	-	TRBJ1-2	TRBV6-8	few
CASSARNRESSSEQFF	TGTGCCAGCAGCGCCCGAAACAGGGAATCGTCGAGTGAGCAGTTCTTC	-	TRBJ2-1	TRBV9	many
CASSHPAGTGSDTIYF	TGCGCCAGCAGCCATCCGGCCGGGACCGGCTCGGACACCATATATTTT	-	TRBJ1-3	TRBV4-1	-
CASSYSRSDTQYF	TGTGCCAGCAGTTACTCCCGGTCAGATACGCAGTATTTT	-	TRBJ2-3	TRBV6-8	-
CASSLGQGVLSNTEAFF	TGCGCCAGCAGCTTGGGACAGGGGGTCCTCTCAAACACTGAAGCTTTCTTT	TRBD1	TRBJ1-1	TRBV5-1	-
CASSIDRGRQGTQYF	TGTGCCAGTAGTATAGATCGCGGGAGGCAGGGTACGCAGTATTTT	TRBD2	TRBJ2-3	TRBV19	-
CASTRQGAATNEKLFF	TGTGCCAGTACCCGACAGGGGGCGGCAACTAATGAAAAACTGTTTTTT	TRBD1	TRBJ1-4	TRBV19	-
CAVRDTNTGELFF	TGTGCCGTCCGGGACACCAACACCGGGGAGCTGTTTTTT	-	TRBJ2-2	TRBV6-7	few
CSVGTVSNQPQHF	TGCAGCGTTGGGACAGTTAGCAATCAGCCCCAGCATTTT	-	TRBJ1-5	TRBV29-1	-
CASSLNGGVSGPQHF	TGTGCCAGCAGCCTAAATGGGGGGGTGAGCGGGCCCCAGCATTTT	-	TRBJ1-5	TRBV6-8	few
CASSLTGGPQGYTF	TGCGCCAGCAGCCTCACAGGGGGCCCACAGGGCTACACCTTC	TRBD1	TRBJ1-2	TRBV5-1	-
CASSYLRDRVNTGELFF	TGTGCCAGCAGTTACCTCCGGGACAGGGTTAACACCGGGGAGCTGTTTTTT	TRBD1	TRBJ2-2	TRBV6-8	few
CSVLTGSLNTEAFF	TGCAGCGTTTTGACAGGGTCTCTGAACACTGAAGCTTTCTTT	TRBD1	TRBJ1-1	TRBV29-1	-
CASSAGGGRNEQFF	TGTGCCAGCAGCGCGGGGGGCGGTAGGAATGAGCAGTTCTTC	TRBD2	TRBJ2-1	TRBV11-3	many
CASSVRGMANEKLFF	TGTGCCAGTAGTGTGAGGGGGATGGCTAATGAAAAACTGTTTTTT	-	TRBJ1-4	TRBV19	-
CASSAEGQGGGYTF	TGCGCCAGCAGCGCGGAGGGACAGGGAGGAGGCTACACCTTC	TRBD1	TRBJ1-2	TRBV5-1	few
CSVANKYGTGADLQFF	TGCAGCGTTGCAAACAAATACGGGACAGGGGCCGACTTGCAGTTCTTC	TRBD1	TRBJ2-1	TRBV29-1	-
CASGSSSVPPQHF	TGTGCTAGTGGTTCGAGTTCCGTGCCGCCCCAGCATTTT	-	TRBJ1-5	TRBV12-5	few
CASSRRDIRSETQYF	TGTGCCAGCAGTCGGCGGGACATCCGGAGCGAGACCCAGTACTTC	-	TRBJ2-5	TRBV9	many
CASSFRDASYEQYF	TGTGCCAGCAGTTTCCGGGACGCCTCCTACGAGCAGTACTTC	-	TRBJ2-7	TRBV6-7	-
CASSQGRVWETQYF	TGCGCCAGCAGCCAAGGACGGGTGTGGGAGACCCAGTACTTC	-	TRBJ2-5	TRBV4-1	few
CAISESEVAGELFF	TGTGCCATCAGTGAGTCGGAGGTAGCCGGGGAGCTGTTTTTT	-	TRBJ2-2	TRBV10-3	few
CASSSGDQGSEKLFF	TGTGCCAGCAGCTCGGGGGACCAGGGTAGTGAAAAACTGTTTTTT	-	TRBJ1-4	TRBV11-3	few
CASSEYRRGRSEKLFF	TGTGCCAGCAGTGAATATAGGAGGGGCCGGAGTGAAAAACTGTTTTTT	-	TRBJ1-4	TRBV9	-
CASSLDYAGRTQYF	TGTGCCAGCAGTCTTGACTATGCTGGGCGTACGCAGTATTTT	-	TRBJ2-3	TRBV9	few
CASSSRPNYGYTF	TGTGCCAGTAGTAGCAGGCCTAACTATGGCTACACCTTC	-	TRBJ1-2	TRBV19	-
CASGTQGYQPQHF	TGTGCTAGTGGGACCCAGGGATATCAGCCCCAGCATTTT	-	TRBJ1-5	TRBV12-5	few
CASSFPSARGAQPQHF	TGTGCCAGTAGTTTCCCCTCCGCCAGGGGGGCTCAGCCCCAGCATTTT	TRBD1	TRBJ1-5	TRBV19	-
CSVASGGRYSYEQYF	TGCAGCGTCGCTAGCGGGGGGCGATACTCCTACGAGCAGTACTTC	TRBD2	TRBJ2-7	TRBV29-1	-
CASSSWTLAGSGNTIYF	TGTGCCAGCAGTTCGTGGACTCTAGCAGGCTCTGGAAACACCATATATTTT	-	TRBJ1-3	TRBV6-8	-
CAISGPGGGNTIYF	TGTGCCATCAGTGGTCCGGGAGGCGGAAACACCATATATTTT	-	TRBJ1-3	TRBV6-8	few
CASSLLPTDTQYF	TGCGCCAGCAGTCTGTTGCCCACAGATACGCAGTATTTT	-	TRBJ2-3	TRBV23-1	-
CASSEGQLGKTEAFF	TGTGCCAGCAGTGAAGGCCAATTGGGCAAGACTGAAGCTTTCTTT	-	TRBJ1-1	TRBV6-7	few
CASSPRLAGGEQYF	TGTGCCAGTAGTCCAAGGCTAGCGGGAGGTGAGCAGTACTTC	TRBD2	TRBJ2-7	TRBV19	-
CSVVWGSQPQHF	TGCAGCGTTGTATGGGGGTCCCAGCCCCAGCATTTT	-	TRBJ1-5	TRBV29-1	-
CASSPKSTGRTEVFF	TGTGCCAGCTCACCGAAATCGACAGGACGCACTGAAGTTTTCTTT	-	TRBJ1-1	TRBV18	-
CASSEGQGLHEQYF	TGTGCCAGCAGTGAAGGACAGGGGCTCCACGAGCAGTACTTC	TRBD1	TRBJ2-7	TRBV6-1	-
CASSQDPNNSPLHF	TGCGCCAGCAGCCAAGATCCCAATAATTCACCCCTCCACTTT	-	TRBJ1-6	TRBV1	few
CASKTAGVVNEQFF	TGTGCCAGCAAAACAGCGGGAGTGGTCAATGAGCAGTTCTTC	TRBD2	TRBJ2-1	TRBV6-7	few
CASTQGYSGNTIYF	TGTGCCAGCACCCAAGGTTACTCTGGAAACACCATATATTTT	-	TRBJ1-3	TRBV6-4	few
CASSSVGGKEKLFF	TGTGCCAGTAGTTCCGTTGGGGGGAAAGAAAAACTGTTTTTT	-	TRBJ1-4	TRBV19	-